Below, 14 T cell receptor beta chains from the same sample are listed, as sequenced in a study of radiotherapy plus CTLA-4 blockade in lung cancer. Sequencing was performed with immunoSEQ multiplex PCR; in TCRdb, only in-frame clones are kept and a portion is missing. The sample carries tens of thousands of clones, 70% to 80% recorded once. The source was peripheral blood, collected from a patient treated with radiotherapy plus ipilimumab. The receptors come from a human donor with non-small cell lung cancer who had stable disease on radiotherapy plus ipilimumab.

The chain combines TRBV5-6 with TRBJ2-2; D is perhaps TRBD1 (5 bases). This CDR3 is built from 14 residues. Germline CDR1 is SGHDT and CDR2 is YYEEEE. V lost 4 bases to trimming and J lost 3 bases, with 10 bases between them. CDR3 protein: CASSLGVYTGELFF. The CDR3 nucleotides are TGTGCCAGCAGCCTAGGGGTTTACACCGGGGAGCTGTTTTTT.

V gene TRBV2 combines with J gene TRBJ1-2, with D maybe TRBD1 (5 bases). The CDR3 length is 16 residues. V lost 0 bases and J lost 4, with 15 bases in between. Germline CDR1 SNHLY, CDR2 FYNNEI. For the CDR3, the DNA is TGTGCCAGCAGTGAAGCGCTTCCCAGGGTCAGCTATGGCTACACCTTC. This gives the protein CASSEALPRVSYGYTF.

The rearrangement joins TRBV12-5 to TRBJ2-1; possibly TRBD1 for D (6 bases). V lost 7 bases to trimming and J lost 5 bases, with 18 bases between them. CDR3 length: 15 amino acids. The V gene's germline CDR1 is LGHNT and CDR2 FRNRAP. The CDR3 DNA reads TGTGCTAGTGCCTTGGGGGCTAGCACCCACAATGAGCAGTTCTTC. The encoded protein is CASALGASTHNEQFF.

This chain joins TRBV4-1 and TRBJ1-4, with D possibly TRBD1 on 5 matching bases. The germline gives CDR1 MGHRA, CDR2 YSYEKL. The CDR3 is 15 residues long. The V end lost 4 bases, the J end lost 0 bases, and 9 bases lay between the germline ends. CDR3 region: CASSPDSATNEKLFF. The CDR3 coding sequence is TGCGCCAGCAGCCCTGACAGTGCAACTAATGAAAAACTGTTTTTT.

A note on this clone: The same CDR3 also results from other DNA sequences found in this sample. The chain employs TRBV11-2 and TRBJ2-1; 8 bases agree with TRBD2. CDR1 and CDR2 (germline): SGHAT, FQNNGV. After removal of 5 bases from V and 9 bases from J, the junction contained 15 bases not matched to a gene. CDR3 length: 16 residues. The CDR3: CASSHVSGGDRTEQFF. In nucleotides, the CDR3 is TGTGCCAGCAGCCATGTGAGCGGGGGTGATCGGACTGAGCAGTTCTTC.

The CDR3 protein is CASSEATGEEEKLFF. In DNA, the CDR3 is TGTGCCAGCAGTGAAGCGACAGGGGAGGAAGAAAAACTGTTTTTT. The chain carries TRBV6-4 and TRBJ1-4; 8 bases match TRBD1. CDR3 length equals 15 residues. Losses at the gene ends were 3 bases for V and 8 bases for J; bases not matched to a gene: 8. Germline lookup yields CDR1 MRHNA and CDR2 SNTAGT.

The CDR3 sequence: CASRQGRGTSTTGELFF. The CDR3 region has the DNA TGCGCCAGCAGACAGGGAAGGGGGACTAGCACCACCGGGGAGCTGTTTTTT. The chain carries TRBV5-1 and TRBJ2-2; 9 nucleotides match TRBD2. Trimming cost V 5 bases and J 4 bases; bases outside gene matches: 12. CDR3 size: 17 residues. From germline, CDR1 is SGHRS and CDR2 YFSETQ.

V gene TRBV7-2 combines with J gene TRBJ1-1; D is unresolved. Germline lookup yields CDR1 SGHTA and CDR2 FQGNSA. V was clipped by 1 base and J by 1 base, with 7 bases between them. The CDR3 sequence is 14 residues long. The CDR3, as DNA: TGTGCCAGCAGCTTAGGATGGGGGAACACTGAAGCTTTCTTT. It yields the protein CASSLGWGNTEAFF. Looking up the rest from reference TRBV7-2 and TRBJ1-1 gives the full variable domain: GAGVSQSPSNKVTEKGKDVELRCDPISGHTALYWYRQSLGQGLEFLIYFQGNSAPDKSGLPSDRFSAERTGGSVSTLTIQRTQQEDSAVYLCASSLGWGNTEAFFGQGTRLTVV.

The DNA of the CDR3 is TGTGCCAGCAGCGCGCTAGCGGGGGTTGACACCGGGGAGCTGTTTTTT. It encodes CASSALAGVDTGELFF. The chain carries TRBV11-1 and TRBJ2-2; 10 bases are a match to TRBD2. Looked up from germline, CDR1 is SGHAT and CDR2 is FQDESV (reference sequence). V was pared by 5 bases and J by 3 bases, with 6 bases of the junction left unmatched. The CDR3 is made up of 16 amino acids.

This clone was found a few times. The chain carries TRBV7-2 and TRBJ2-5; possibly TRBD2 for D (6 bases). Trimming took 0 bases from V and 9 from J, leaving 11 bases between them. Germline loops: CDR1 SGHTA, CDR2 FQGNSA. This CDR3 is 13 amino acids long. The CDR3 DNA reads as TGTGCCAGCAGCTTAGCGGGGGGTGGGGCCCAGTACTTC. It codes for CASSLAGGGAQYF.

V usage is TRBV19 and J usage is TRBJ2-7; 7 bases agree with TRBD1. This CDR3 is 13 amino acids long. In germline, CDR1 is LNHDA, CDR2 SQIVND (reference sequence). V gave up 5 bases and J gave up 4 bases; unmatched junction bases: 5. CDR3 in DNA: TGTGCCAGTAGTCCCGGGGACAGTTACGAGCAGTACGTC. Translation: CASSPGDSYEQYV.

This chain connects TRBV19 to TRBJ1-5; D not certain. Germline V gene data show CDR1 as LNHDA and CDR2 as SQIVND (reference sequence). The CDR3 runs 10 residues. V dropped 9 bases and J dropped 5 bases, with 5 bases sitting between them. The CDR3 DNA reads TGTGCCAGATCTTATCAGCCCCAGCATTTT. It yields the protein CARSYQPQHF.

The V gene is TRBV11-3, the J gene TRBJ1-1; no clear D gene. Trimming left V 3 bases short and J 1 base short, with 12 bases between. The CDR3 runs 15 residues. CDR1 is SGHNT, CDR2 YENEEA, per germline. The CDR3 spells CASSLGRLGNTEAFF. In DNA, the CDR3 is TGTGCCAGCAGCTTGGGCCGATTAGGGAACACTGAAGCTTTCTTT.

V gene TRBV27 combines with J gene TRBJ2-4; D call uncertain. V lost 5 bases to trimming and J lost 2 bases, with 16 bases between them. Germline V gives CDR1 MNHEY, CDR2 SMNVEV (reference sequence). The CDR3 contains 16 residues. Written as DNA, the CDR3 is TGTGCCAGCAGTCCAATTTTCGAAGGAACCAAAAACATTCAGTACTTC. As protein: CASSPIFEGTKNIQYF.